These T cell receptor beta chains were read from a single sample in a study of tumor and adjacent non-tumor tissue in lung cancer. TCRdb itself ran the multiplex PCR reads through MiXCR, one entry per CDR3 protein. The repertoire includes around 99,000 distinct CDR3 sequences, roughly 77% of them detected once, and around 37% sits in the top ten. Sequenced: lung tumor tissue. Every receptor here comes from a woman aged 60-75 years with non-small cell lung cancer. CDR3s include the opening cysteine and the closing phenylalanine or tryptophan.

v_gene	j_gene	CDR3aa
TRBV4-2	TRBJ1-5	CASNQDIDQPQHF
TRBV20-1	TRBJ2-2	CSAIGAEAGNSGELFF
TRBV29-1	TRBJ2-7	CSVGEQTYEQYF
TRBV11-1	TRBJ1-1	CANSSPTELNTEALF
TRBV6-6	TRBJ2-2	CASSYQTNTWELFF
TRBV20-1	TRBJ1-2	CSARVQGDYGYTF
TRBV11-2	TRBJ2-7	CASSPITRETGTVYEQYF
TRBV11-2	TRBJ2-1	CTSSLEPGPNNERFF
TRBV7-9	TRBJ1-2	CASRDQGNNGYTF
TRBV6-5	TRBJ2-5	CGSRGLAGVWGTQYF
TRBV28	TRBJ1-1	CASRPQGPTITEVFF
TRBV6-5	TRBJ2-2	CAIRGGGAGTGELFF
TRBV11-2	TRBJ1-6	CASSLQSSNSPLQF
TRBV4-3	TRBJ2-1	CANSQRNSGRLNEQFF
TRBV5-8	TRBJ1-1	CASRRSGVANTEAFF
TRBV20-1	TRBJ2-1	CRAPGPGQGANEQFF
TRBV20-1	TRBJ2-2	CSARSNARELFF
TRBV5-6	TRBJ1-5	CASSSTGGIQPQHF
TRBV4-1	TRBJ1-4	CASSQERQRTGNEKLFF
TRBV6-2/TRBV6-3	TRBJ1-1	CANSYMGSTGAFF
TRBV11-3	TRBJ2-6	CASSQVTPGVNVLTF
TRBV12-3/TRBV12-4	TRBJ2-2	CASRPRDDSNAGELFF
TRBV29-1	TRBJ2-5	CSVESPSGGTTTQETQYF
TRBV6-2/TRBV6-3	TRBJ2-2	CTSTRGSGVPGEMFF
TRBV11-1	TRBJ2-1	CASSIDLTSWSHNEQFF
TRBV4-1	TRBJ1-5	CASRYSVGTENQAQLF
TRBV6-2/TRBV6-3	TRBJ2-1	CASSTGLARNEQFF
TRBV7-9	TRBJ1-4	CAGSSDSVREKLFF
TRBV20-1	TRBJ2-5	CSRSSGSFEAQYF
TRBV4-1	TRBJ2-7	CASSQRVAESYEQYF
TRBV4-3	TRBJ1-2	CASSQDMRGNYGYTF
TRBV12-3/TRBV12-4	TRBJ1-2	CASAVENYGYTF
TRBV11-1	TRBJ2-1	CVSSPSGYNKQFF
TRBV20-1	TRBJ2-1	CSVPDATRTSGRGEQFF
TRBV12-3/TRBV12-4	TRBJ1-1	CASSQRSGSNTEAFF
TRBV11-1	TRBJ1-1	CVTTHTGTGRTEAFF
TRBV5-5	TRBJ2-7	CASSLAGFEQYF
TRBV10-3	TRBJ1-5	CVISVSPTDQPQHF
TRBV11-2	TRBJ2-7	CASSYVTSMSYEQYF
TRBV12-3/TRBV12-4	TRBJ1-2	CASSSRVGGGFNYGYTF
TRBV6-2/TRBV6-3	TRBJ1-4	CASNKVQGGEKLFF
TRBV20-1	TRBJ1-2	CSARTQDGEFNYGYTF
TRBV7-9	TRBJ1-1	CASSHGQHGIAFF
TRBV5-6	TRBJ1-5	CASSLRRHSNQPQHF
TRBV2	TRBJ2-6	CASSIGANVLTF
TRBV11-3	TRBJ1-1	CASSLELSRNTEAFF
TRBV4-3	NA	CASSQDYDDRVDEQFF
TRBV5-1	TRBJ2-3	CASSLGDGDTQYF
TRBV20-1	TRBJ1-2	CSVIPGQGDYGYTF
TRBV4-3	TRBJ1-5	CASSLGLGGQPQHF
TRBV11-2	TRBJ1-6	CTSSLAASNSPLHF
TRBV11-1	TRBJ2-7	CASSLLSTAYEQYF
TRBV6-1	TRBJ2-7	CASMTAYEQYF
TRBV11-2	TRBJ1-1	CASSLNVHGTEAFF
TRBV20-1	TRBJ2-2	CSANCQTGELLF
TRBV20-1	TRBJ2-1	CSASEAGGPDDEQFF
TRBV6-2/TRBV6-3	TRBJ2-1	CASTSTYTGGGSSYNEQFF
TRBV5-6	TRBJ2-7	CASSLGLNYEQYF